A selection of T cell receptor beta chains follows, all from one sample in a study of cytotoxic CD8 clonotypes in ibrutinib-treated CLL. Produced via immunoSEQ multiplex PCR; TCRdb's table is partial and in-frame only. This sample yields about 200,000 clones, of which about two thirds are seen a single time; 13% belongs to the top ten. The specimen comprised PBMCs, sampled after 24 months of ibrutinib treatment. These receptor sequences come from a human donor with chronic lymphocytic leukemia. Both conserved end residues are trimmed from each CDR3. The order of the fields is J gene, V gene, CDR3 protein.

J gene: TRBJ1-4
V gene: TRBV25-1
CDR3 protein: ASSERDRAKLF

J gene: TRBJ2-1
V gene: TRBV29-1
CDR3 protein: SVGLAGVFSYNEQF

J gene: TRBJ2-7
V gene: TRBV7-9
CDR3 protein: ASKTSGSDYEQY

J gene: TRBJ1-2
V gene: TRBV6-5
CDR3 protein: ASSYRAGSIYGYT

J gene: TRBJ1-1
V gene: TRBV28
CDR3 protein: ASSLLGGRLNTEAF

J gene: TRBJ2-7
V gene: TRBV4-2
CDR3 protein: ASSLTSGRAYEQY

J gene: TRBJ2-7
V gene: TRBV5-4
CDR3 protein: ASSFGLANEQY

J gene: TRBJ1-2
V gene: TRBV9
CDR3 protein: ASSVEGPRPYGYT

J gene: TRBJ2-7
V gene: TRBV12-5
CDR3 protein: ASGTDYEQY

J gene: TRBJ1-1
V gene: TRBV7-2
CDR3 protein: ASVGGPPNTEAF

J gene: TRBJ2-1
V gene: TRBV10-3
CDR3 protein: AITASGRYNEQF

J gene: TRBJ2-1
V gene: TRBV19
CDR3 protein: ASSMSGAHNEQF

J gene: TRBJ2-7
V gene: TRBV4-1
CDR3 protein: ASSQQDSYEQY

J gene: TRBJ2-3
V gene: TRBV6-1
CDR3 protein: ASSDGPLYTDTQY

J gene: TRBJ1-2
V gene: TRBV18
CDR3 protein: ASSLGSYFTDRDYGYT

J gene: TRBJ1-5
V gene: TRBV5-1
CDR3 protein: ASSLSTGAQPQH

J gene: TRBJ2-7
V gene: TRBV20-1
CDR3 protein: SARLAAEQY

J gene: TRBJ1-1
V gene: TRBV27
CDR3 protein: ASSLLGERTEAF

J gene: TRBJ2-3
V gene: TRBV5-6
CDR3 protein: ASSPGTSTDTQY

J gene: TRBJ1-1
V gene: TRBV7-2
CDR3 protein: ASSLRFDTEAF

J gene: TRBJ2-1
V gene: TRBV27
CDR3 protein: ASSLGTSGYNEQF

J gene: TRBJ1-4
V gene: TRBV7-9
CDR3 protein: ASSLDRNEKLF

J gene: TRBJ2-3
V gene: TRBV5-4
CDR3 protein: ASSHTSTDTQY

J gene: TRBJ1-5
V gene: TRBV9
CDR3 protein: ASSAGDYQPQH

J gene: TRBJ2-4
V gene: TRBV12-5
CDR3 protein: ASGLGTLTALAKNIQY

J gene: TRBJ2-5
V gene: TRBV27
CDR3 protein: ASSLSWGETQY

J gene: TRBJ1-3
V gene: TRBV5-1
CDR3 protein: ASSPRPEETIY

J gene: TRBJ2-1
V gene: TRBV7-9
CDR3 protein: ASSPGRFTYNEQF

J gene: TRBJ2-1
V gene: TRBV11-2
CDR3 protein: ASSQITGRVNEQF

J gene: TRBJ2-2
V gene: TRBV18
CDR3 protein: ASSPPSGSTGELF

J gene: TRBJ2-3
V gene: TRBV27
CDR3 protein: ASSRLAMDSRDTQY

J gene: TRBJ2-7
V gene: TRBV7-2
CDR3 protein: ASSLRHDVEQY

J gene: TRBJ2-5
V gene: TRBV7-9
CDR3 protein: ASSQLAGGETQY

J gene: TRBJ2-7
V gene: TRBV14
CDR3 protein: ASRRTGSSYEQY

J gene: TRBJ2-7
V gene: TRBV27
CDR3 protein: ASNPSGRVGEQY

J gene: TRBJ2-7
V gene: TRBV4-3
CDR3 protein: ASSQVAGGPEQY

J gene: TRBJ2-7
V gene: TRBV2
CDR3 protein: ASSNDRGRSYEQY

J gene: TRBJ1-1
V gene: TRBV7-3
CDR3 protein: ASSFLGGLNTEAF

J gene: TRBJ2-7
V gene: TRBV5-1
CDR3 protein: ASSLVAASYEQY

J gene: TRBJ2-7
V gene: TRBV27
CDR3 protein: ASSPGLAGAYEQY

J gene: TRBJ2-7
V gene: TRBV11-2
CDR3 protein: AILKGPGAQY

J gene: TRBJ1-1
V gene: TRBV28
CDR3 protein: ASSPPDRDNTEAF

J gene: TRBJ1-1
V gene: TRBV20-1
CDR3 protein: SATGRSEAF

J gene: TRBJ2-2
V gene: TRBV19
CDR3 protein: ASSIDWETTGELF

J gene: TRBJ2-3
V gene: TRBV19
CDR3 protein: ASKGADTQY

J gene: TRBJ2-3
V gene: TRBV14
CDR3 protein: ASSPWTDTQY

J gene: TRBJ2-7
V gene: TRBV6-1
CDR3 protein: ASSEAVSYEQY